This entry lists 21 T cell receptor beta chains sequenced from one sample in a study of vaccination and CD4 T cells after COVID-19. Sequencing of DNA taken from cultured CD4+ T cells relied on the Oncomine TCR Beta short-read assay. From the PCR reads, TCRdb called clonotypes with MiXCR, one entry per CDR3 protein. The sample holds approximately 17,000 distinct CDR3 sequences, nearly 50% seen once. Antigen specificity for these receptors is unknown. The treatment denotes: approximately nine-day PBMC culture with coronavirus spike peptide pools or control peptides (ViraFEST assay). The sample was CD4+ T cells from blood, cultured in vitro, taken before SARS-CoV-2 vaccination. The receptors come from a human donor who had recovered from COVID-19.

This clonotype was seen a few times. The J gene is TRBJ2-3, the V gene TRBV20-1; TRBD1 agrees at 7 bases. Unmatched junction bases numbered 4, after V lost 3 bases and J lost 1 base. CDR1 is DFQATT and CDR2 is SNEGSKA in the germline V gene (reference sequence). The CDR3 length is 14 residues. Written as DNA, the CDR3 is TGCAGTGCTAGGCTAAGGGGGCGCACAGATACGCAGTATTTT. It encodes CSARLRGRTDTQYF.

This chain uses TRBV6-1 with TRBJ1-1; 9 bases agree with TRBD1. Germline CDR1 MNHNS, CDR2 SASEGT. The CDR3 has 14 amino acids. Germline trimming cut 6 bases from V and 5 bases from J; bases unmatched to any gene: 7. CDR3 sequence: CASRDRGQGTEAFF. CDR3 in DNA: TGTGCCAGCAGGGACAGGGGCCAGGGGACTGAAGCTTTCTTT.

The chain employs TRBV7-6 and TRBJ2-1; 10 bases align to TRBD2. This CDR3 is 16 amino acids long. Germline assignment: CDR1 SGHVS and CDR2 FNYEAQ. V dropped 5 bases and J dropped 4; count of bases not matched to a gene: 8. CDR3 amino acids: CASSRLTSGPYNEQFF. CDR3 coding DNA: TGTGCCAGCAGCCGCCTGACTAGCGGGCCATACAATGAGCAGTTCTTC.

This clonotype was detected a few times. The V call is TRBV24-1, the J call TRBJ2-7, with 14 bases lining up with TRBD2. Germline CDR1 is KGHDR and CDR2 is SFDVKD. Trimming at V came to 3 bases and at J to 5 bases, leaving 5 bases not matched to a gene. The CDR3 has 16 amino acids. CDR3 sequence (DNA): TGTGCCACCAGTGATCCCGGGACTAGCGGGAGCCACGAGCAGTACTTC. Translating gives CATSDPGTSGSHEQYF.

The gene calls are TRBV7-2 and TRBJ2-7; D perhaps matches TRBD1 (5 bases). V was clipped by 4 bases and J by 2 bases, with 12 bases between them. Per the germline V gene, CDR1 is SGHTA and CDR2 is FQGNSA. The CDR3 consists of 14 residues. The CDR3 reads CASSWTDTTYEQYF. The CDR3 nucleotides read TGTGCCAGCAGCTGGACGGACACTACCTACGAGCAGTACTTC. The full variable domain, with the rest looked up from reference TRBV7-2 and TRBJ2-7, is GAGVSQSPSNKVTEKGKDVELRCDPISGHTALYWYRQSLGQGLEFLIYFQGNSAPDKSGLPSDRFSAERTGGSVSTLTIQRTQQEDSAVYLCASSWTDTTYEQYFGPGTRLTVT.

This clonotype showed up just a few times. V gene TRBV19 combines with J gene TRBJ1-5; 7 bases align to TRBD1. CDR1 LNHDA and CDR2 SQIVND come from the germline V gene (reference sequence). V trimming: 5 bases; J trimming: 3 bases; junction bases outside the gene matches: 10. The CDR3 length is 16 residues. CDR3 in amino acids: CASSDRGRGDNQPQHF. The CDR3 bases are TGTGCCAGTAGTGATCGGGGCAGGGGGGACAATCAGCCCCAGCATTTT.

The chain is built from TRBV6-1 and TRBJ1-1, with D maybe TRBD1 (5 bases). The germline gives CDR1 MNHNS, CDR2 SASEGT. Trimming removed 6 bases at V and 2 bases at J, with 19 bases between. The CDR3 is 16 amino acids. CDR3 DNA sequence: TGTGCCAGCAGGGAGTGGGGGATGGGCCTAAACACTGAAGCTTTCTTT. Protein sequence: CASREWGMGLNTEAFF.

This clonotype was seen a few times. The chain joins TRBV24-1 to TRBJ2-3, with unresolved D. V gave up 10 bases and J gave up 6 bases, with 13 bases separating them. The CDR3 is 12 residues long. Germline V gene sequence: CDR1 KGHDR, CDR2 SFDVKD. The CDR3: CATQQLGDTQYF. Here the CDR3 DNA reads TGTGCCACACAACAACTTGGTGATACGCAGTATTTT.

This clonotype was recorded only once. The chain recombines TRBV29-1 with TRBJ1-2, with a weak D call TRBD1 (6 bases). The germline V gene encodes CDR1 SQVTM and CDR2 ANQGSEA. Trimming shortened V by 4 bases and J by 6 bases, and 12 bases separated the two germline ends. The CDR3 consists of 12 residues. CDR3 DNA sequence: TGCAGCGTTGCACAGGGTCTCCATGGCTACACCTTC. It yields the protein CSVAQGLHGYTF. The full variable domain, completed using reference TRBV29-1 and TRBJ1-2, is SAVISQKPSRDICQRGTSLTIQCQVDSQVTMMFWYRQQPGQSLTLIATANQGSEATYESGFVIDKFPISRPNLTFSTLTVSNMSPEDSSIYLCSVAQGLHGYTFGSGTRLTVV.

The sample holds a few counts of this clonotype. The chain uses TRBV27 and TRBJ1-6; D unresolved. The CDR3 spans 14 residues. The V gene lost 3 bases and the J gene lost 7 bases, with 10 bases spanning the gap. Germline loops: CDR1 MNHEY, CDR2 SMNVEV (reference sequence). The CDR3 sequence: CASSFLQDNSPLHF. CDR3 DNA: TGTGCCAGCAGTTTTCTCCAGGACAATTCACCCCTCCACTTT.

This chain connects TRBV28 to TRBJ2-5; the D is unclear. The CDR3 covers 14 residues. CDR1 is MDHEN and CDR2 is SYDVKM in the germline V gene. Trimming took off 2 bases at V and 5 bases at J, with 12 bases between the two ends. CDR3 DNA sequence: TGTGCCAGCAGTTTACTTCTCCGAGCGGAGACCCAGTACTTC. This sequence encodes CASSLLLRAETQYF.

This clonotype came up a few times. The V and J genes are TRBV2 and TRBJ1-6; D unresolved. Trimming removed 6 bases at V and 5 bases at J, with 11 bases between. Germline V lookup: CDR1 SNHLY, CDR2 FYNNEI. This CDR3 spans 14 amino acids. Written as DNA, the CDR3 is TGTGCCAGCAGAAGGACCCCTAATAATTCACCCCTCCACTTT. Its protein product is CASRRTPNNSPLHF. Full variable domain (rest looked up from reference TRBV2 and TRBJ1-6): EPEVTQTPSHQVTQMGQEVILRCVPISNHLYFYWYRQILGQKVEFLVSFYNNEISEKSEIFDDQFSVERPDGSNFTLKIRSTKLEDSAMYFCASRRTPNNSPLHFGNGTRLTVT.

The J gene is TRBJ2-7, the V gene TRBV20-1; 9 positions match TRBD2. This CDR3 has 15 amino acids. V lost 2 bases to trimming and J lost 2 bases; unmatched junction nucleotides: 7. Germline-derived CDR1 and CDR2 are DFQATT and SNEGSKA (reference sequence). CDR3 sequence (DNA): TGCAGTGCTAGATACCCAGCGGGAGGACCCTACGAGCAGTACTTC. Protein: CSARYPAGGPYEQYF.

The CDR3 reads CASIKGWGGDPTEAFF. CDR3 nucleotide sequence: TGTGCCAGCATTAAAGGGTGGGGCGGGGATCCCACTGAAGCTTTCTTT. The chain carries TRBV28 and TRBJ1-1, with D maybe TRBD1 (5 bases). The germline V and J ends were trimmed by 7 bases and 4 bases, with 22 bases remaining between them. Germline V gene lookup returns CDR1 MDHEN and CDR2 SYDVKM. The CDR3 contains 16 residues.

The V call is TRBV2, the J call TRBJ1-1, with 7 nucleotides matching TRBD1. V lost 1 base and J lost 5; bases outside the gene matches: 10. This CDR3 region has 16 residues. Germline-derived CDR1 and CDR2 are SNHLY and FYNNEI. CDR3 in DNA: TGTGCCAGCAGTGAAGTGGGAACAGGGGTAGGAACTGAAGCTTTCTTT. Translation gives CASSEVGTGVGTEAFF.

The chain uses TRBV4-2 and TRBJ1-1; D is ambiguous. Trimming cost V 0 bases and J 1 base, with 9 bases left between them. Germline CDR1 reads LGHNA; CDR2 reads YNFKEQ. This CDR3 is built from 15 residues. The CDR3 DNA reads TGTGCCAGCAGCCAAGATCATAGGGAGAACACTGAAGCTTTCTTT. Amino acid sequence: CASSQDHRENTEAFF.

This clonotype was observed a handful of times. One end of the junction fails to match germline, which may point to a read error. The CDR3 is CASTSGTTNYGYTF. Written as DNA, the CDR3 is TGTGCCAGCACCTCCGGGACAACTAATTATGGCTACACCTTC. The chain links TRBV6-2 or TRBV6-3 to TRBJ1-2; a weak D match, TRBD1 (6 bases). Germline-derived CDR1 and CDR2 are MNHEY and SVGEGT. CDR3 length equals 14 residues.

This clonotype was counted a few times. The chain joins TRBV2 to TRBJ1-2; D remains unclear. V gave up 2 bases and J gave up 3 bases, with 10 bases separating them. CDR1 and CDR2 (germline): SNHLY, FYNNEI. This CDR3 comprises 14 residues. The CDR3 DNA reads TGTGCCAGCAGTGAACAAGGACGACACTATGGCTACACCTTC. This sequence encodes CASSEQGRHYGYTF.

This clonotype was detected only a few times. The CDR3 protein is CARGRLILDTQYF. The CDR3 DNA is TGCGCCAGGGGGAGACTAATTTTGGATACGCAGTATTTT. The gene calls are TRBV10-1 and TRBJ2-3, with D possibly being TRBD2 (5 bases). The germline V gene encodes CDR1 WNHNN and CDR2 SYGVQD (reference sequence). The ends were cut back, 9 bases at V and 6 bases at J, with 16 bases in the middle. The CDR3 is 13 residues long.

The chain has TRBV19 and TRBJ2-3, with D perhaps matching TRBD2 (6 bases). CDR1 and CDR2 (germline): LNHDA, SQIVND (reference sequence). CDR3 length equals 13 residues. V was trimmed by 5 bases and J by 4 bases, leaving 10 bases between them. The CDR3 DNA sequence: TGTGCCAGTAGTCGGGGGTGGGCAGATACGCAGTATTTT. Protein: CASSRGWADTQYF.

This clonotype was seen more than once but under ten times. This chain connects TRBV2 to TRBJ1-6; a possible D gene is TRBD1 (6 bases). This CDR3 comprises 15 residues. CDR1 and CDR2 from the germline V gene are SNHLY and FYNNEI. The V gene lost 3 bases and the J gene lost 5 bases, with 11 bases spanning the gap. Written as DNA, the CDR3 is TGTGCCAGCAGTGATTGGGCAGGGGATAATTCACCCCTCCACTTT. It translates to CASSDWAGDNSPLHF.